One sample yielded the 18 T cell receptor beta chains listed below, sequenced in a study of cytomegalovirus exposure and HLA in healthy donors. The data were produced by immunoSEQ multiplex PCR, yet TCRdb's version contains in-frame clones alone and is incomplete. The sample contains about 220,000 clones, 80% to 85% of which appear only once. The sequencing input was PBMCs. These receptors were obtained from a woman aged 25 to 39 in good health and CMV-seropositive.

Concerning this clone itself: Its ends do not fully match the called genes, so a read error is possible. The CDR3 reads CASSYTGGLSWDF. CDR3 bases: TGTGCCAGCAGCTACACCGGAGGGCTAAGTTGGGATTTT. The J gene is TRBJ2-3, the V gene TRBV5-6; weak D call: TRBD2 (6 bases). Per germline, CDR1 SGHDT and CDR2 YYEEEE. CDR3 length equals 13 residues.

The chain combines TRBV6-1 with TRBJ1-1, with a weak D call TRBD1 (5 bases). Germline V CDR1 and CDR2: MNHNS, SASEGT. This CDR3 spans 15 amino acids. Trimming stripped 6 bases from V and 5 bases from J, with 19 bases between. CDR3 coding DNA: TGTGCCAGCAGGATGGGGGTAGAACGGGGAACTGAAGCTTTCTTT. This gives the protein CASRMGVERGTEAFF.

To note about this clone: This CDR3 is also generated by other DNA sequences in the sample. The chain couples TRBV27 to TRBJ2-7; D may be TRBD2 (6 bases). The ends were cut back, 8 bases at V and 2 bases at J, with 19 bases in the middle. The CDR3 is made up of 15 amino acids. Germline V lookup: CDR1 MNHEY, CDR2 SMNVEV (reference sequence). This CDR3 reads CASRRGGGPTYEQYF. CDR3 DNA: TGTGCCAGCCGTAGGGGAGGCGGGCCAACCTACGAGCAGTACTTC.

The chain combines TRBV7-7 with TRBJ2-5; 14 bases are shared with TRBD2. Germline-derived CDR1 and CDR2 are SSHAT and FNYEAQ (reference sequence). This CDR3 comprises 16 residues. This CDR3 reads CASGGLAGGGGETQYF. As DNA, the CDR3 is TGTGCTAGCGGCGGACTAGCGGGAGGCGGAGGGGAGACCCAGTACTTC.

The rearrangement joins TRBV30 to TRBJ2-5; D perhaps matches TRBD2 (5 bases). CDR3 size: 15 residues. Germline CDR1 and CDR2: GTSNPN and SVGIG (reference sequence). Trimming took 0 bases from V and 4 from J, leaving 15 bases between them. DNA for the CDR3: TGTGCCTGGAGTGTACCCCGGGAAGGTGGAGAGACCCAGTACTTC. Residues: CAWSVPREGGETQYF.

Remarks on this clone: Other DNA sequences from this sample encode an identical CDR3 as well. The rearrangement joins TRBV5-1 to TRBJ1-2; 8 bases match TRBD1. The CDR3 runs to 14 residues. V lost 0 bases, J lost 3 bases, and 1 base stayed unmatched. CDR1 is SGHRS, CDR2 YFSETQ, per germline. The CDR3 sequence is CASSLADRDYGYTF. CDR3 in DNA: TGCGCCAGCAGCTTGGCGGACAGGGACTATGGCTACACCTTC.

The chain employs TRBV11-2 and TRBJ1-2; possibly TRBD1 for D (5 bases). This CDR3 region has 14 residues. Trimming removed 4 bases at V and 4 bases at J, with 13 bases between. The germline gives CDR1 SGHAT, CDR2 FQNNGV. CDR3 residues: CASSSETDLYGYTF. The CDR3 DNA sequence: TGTGCCAGCAGCTCAGAGACAGATCTCTATGGCTACACCTTC.

V is TRBV18 and J is TRBJ1-4, with no clear D. V lost 6 bases to trimming and J lost 2 bases, with 4 bases between them. CDR1 and CDR2 (germline): KGHSH, LQKENI. This CDR3 has 12 amino acids. The CDR3 nucleotides read TGTGCCAGCTCGCCCACTAATGAAAAACTGTTTTTT. Translating gives CASSPTNEKLFF.

The J gene is TRBJ2-1, the V gene TRBV29-1; D remains ambiguous. Germline CDR1 reads SQVTM; CDR2 reads ANQGSEA. CDR3 length: 16 amino acids. Trimming removed 1 base at V and 0 bases at J, with 13 bases between. CDR3 in DNA: TGCAGCGTTGAAGTTGGTCGGCAGAGCTCCTACAATGAGCAGTTCTTC. This gives the protein CSVEVGRQSSYNEQFF.

This rearrangement joins TRBV5-1 to TRBJ2-7, with 7 bases lining up with TRBD2. The germline V gene has CDR1 SGHRS and CDR2 YFSETQ. This CDR3 is built from 15 residues. V was pared by 3 bases and J by 2 bases, with 8 bases of the junction left unmatched. The CDR3 region has the DNA TGCGCCAGCAGCTCGGGTACTAGCGATACCTACGAGCAGTACTTC. Translated, it gives CASSSGTSDTYEQYF.

This rearrangement joins TRBV7-2 to TRBJ1-1; D is possibly TRBD1 (5 bases). The CDR3 has 16 residues. Per the germline V gene, CDR1 is SGHTA and CDR2 is FQGNSA. V was clipped by 1 base and J by 9 bases, with 21 bases between them. Written as DNA, the CDR3 is TGTGCCAGCAGCTTAGAACCCTCCCTGGGGCAGGGCAAAGCTTTCTTT. Protein sequence: CASSLEPSLGQGKAFF.

The rearrangement links TRBV2 to TRBJ1-2; 7 nucleotides align to TRBD1. Germline CDR1 and CDR2: SNHLY and FYNNEI. Trimming cost V 4 bases and J 10 bases; bases outside gene matches: 3. The CDR3 contains 11 residues. This CDR3 is CASSVGTAYTF. As DNA, the CDR3 is TGTGCCAGCAGTGTCGGGACAGCCTACACCTTC.

Here the CDR3 DNA reads TGTGCCAGCAGCCCCCCGGGGACTACATCAGATACGCAGTATTTT. Its translation: CASSPPGTTSDTQYF. The V gene is TRBV9, the J gene TRBJ2-3, with 7 bases that match TRBD2. The length of the CDR3 is 15 residues. V lost 4 bases and J lost 4; bases outside the gene matches: 9. In germline, CDR1 is SGDLS, CDR2 YYNGEE.

The chain uses TRBV7-6 and TRBJ2-7; D is ambiguous. Germline V lookup: CDR1 SGHVS, CDR2 FNYEAQ. The V end lost 1 base, the J end lost 6 bases, and 7 bases lay between the germline ends. CDR3 length: 12 amino acids. CDR3 residues: CASSLVLGEQYF. Here the CDR3 DNA reads TGTGCCAGCAGCTTAGTTTTAGGCGAGCAGTACTTC.

The rearrangement joins TRBV19 to TRBJ2-3; a possible D gene is TRBD1 (6 bases). The V gene lost 4 bases and the J gene lost 4 bases, with 15 bases spanning the gap. The germline V gene encodes CDR1 LNHDA and CDR2 SQIVND (reference sequence). CDR3 length equals 15 residues. This CDR3 reads CASSNPRGLADTQYF. The CDR3 nucleotides are TGTGCCAGTAGTAACCCCAGGGGATTGGCAGATACGCAGTATTTT.

Here the CDR3 reads CASSLEGIGDAIQETQYF. The CDR3 nucleotides are TGTGCCAGCAGCTTAGAAGGTATTGGGGACGCAATCCAAGAGACCCAGTACTTC. V and J are TRBV7-6 and TRBJ2-5, with D perhaps matching TRBD1 or TRBD2 (5 bases each). The CDR3 spans 18 residues. Per germline, CDR1 SGHVS and CDR2 FNYEAQ. V lost 1 base and J lost 1, with 19 bases in between.

The chain combines TRBV2 with TRBJ2-7; D remains unclear. In germline, CDR1 is SNHLY, CDR2 FYNNEI. V gave up 3 bases and J gave up 3 bases, with 3 bases separating them. The CDR3 contains 11 residues. CDR3 in amino acids: CASSEIYEQYF. The CDR3 coding sequence is TGTGCCAGCAGTGAGATCTACGAGCAGTACTTC. Full variable domain (remainder filled in from reference TRBV2 and TRBJ2-7): EPEVTQTPSHQVTQMGQEVILRCVPISNHLYFYWYRQILGQKVEFLVSFYNNEISEKSEIFDDQFSVERPDGSNFTLKIRSTKLEDSAMYFCASSEIYEQYFGPGTRLTVT.

This chain joins TRBV27 and TRBJ2-7; D may be TRBD1 (8 bases). This CDR3 comprises 14 residues. The ends were cut back, 5 bases at V and 3 bases at J, with 14 bases in the middle. Germline CDR1 MNHEY, CDR2 SMNVEV (reference sequence). The CDR3 region has the DNA TGTGCCAGCAGTGGACAGGGAGGGGACTACGAGCAGTACTTC. Translated, it gives CASSGQGGDYEQYF.